These 30 T cell receptor beta chains were all obtained from the same sample, sequenced in a study of shared clonotypes between healthy human individuals. TCRdb keeps only in-frame clones here, not all; method: immunoSEQ multiplex PCR. The data contain approximately 470,000 clones, 65% to 85% of them singletons. Sequenced: PBMCs. The receptors come from a woman aged 40 to 55 in good health. Some clones in this sample may be carry-over from other donors' samples.

The gene calls are TRBV28 and TRBJ2-6; unclear D gene. The germline CDR1 and CDR2 sequences are MDHEN and SYDVKM. Trimming pared 5 bases from V and 4 bases from J, leaving 9 bases between. CDR3 length equals 14 residues. The CDR3 DNA reads TGTGCCAGCAGTAAATCATGGGGGGCCAACGTCCTGACTTTC. Translated, it gives CASSKSWGANVLTF.

This clone was observed a few times. The chain carries TRBV5-6 and TRBJ1-3, with D uncertain. V was trimmed by 0 bases and J by 0 bases, leaving 4 bases between them. The germline gives CDR1 SGHDT, CDR2 YYEEEE. This CDR3 contains 14 residues. CDR3 sequence reads: CASSLGHSGNTIYF. The CDR3 DNA follows: TGTGCCAGCAGCTTGGGACACTCTGGAAACACCATATATTTT.

V gene TRBV27 combines with J gene TRBJ2-5; D is undetermined. CDR1 is MNHEY, CDR2 SMNVEV, per germline (reference sequence). Trimming shortened V by 5 bases and J by 7 bases, and 11 bases separated the two germline ends. This CDR3 region has 12 residues. The CDR3 protein is CASSPEGVTQYF. The CDR3 DNA is TGTGCCAGCAGTCCCGAAGGTGTGACCCAGTACTTC.

This clone was picked up a small number of times. The J gene is TRBJ1-1, the V gene TRBV5-6; D remains unclear. Trimming removed 4 bases from V and 1 base from J, with 8 bases in between. The CDR3 consists of 13 residues. Germline V gene lookup returns CDR1 SGHDT and CDR2 YYEEEE. The CDR3 region is CASSRVGNTEAFF. DNA for the CDR3: TGTGCCAGCAGCCGGGTAGGGAACACTGAAGCTTTCTTT.

The V call is TRBV28, the J call TRBJ2-7; no firm D call. Trimming took 5 bases from V and 6 from J, leaving 8 bases between them. CDR1 is MDHEN and CDR2 is SYDVKM in the germline V gene. The CDR3 runs to 11 residues. In DNA form, the CDR3 reads TGTGCCAGCAGTCGCCTATCCGAGCAGTACTTC. It yields the protein CASSRLSEQYF.

Of note for this clone: Given a far larger clone just one base away, this is likely a sequencing read error. This sequence joins TRBV2 and TRBJ2-1; D gene unclear. This CDR3 is 15 amino acids long. The germline gives CDR1 SNHLY, CDR2 FYNNEI. The V end lost 4 bases, the J end lost 8 bases, and 18 bases lay between the germline ends. CDR3 loop: CASSVGRAQAHEQFF. In nucleotides, the CDR3 is TGTGCCAGCAGTGTTGGACGAGCTCAGGCGCATGAGCAGTTCTTC.

The chain links TRBV18 to TRBJ2-2; D not certain. The V and J ends lost 1 base and 2 bases respectively, with 8 bases between them. There are 15 residues in the CDR3. Per germline, CDR1 KGHSH and CDR2 LQKENI. CDR3 bases: TGTGCCAGCTCACCACGAGTCACAAACACCGGGGAGCTGTTTTTT. This gives the protein CASSPRVTNTGELFF.

CDR3 sequence: CASSIVNRVYGGANVLTF. CDR3 nucleotide sequence: TGTGCCAGTAGTATAGTGAACAGGGTTTATGGTGGGGCCAACGTCCTGACTTTC. The chain joins TRBV19 to TRBJ2-6, with D possibly TRBD1 on 6 matching bases. CDR3 size: 18 residues. Trimming pared 1 base from V and 3 bases from J, leaving 16 bases between. Germline V gene data show CDR1 as LNHDA and CDR2 as SQIVND (reference sequence).

Notes on this clone: A read error is the likely source, as a far larger clone sits one nucleotide away. This sequence joins TRBV29-1 and TRBJ2-1; 11 positions match TRBD1. J lost 9 bases, V lost 6 bases, and 7 bases had no gene match. The germline V gene encodes CDR1 SQVTM and CDR2 ANQGSEA. The CDR3 totals 13 residues. The CDR3 sequence is CSVARTGGGEQFF. As DNA, the CDR3 is TGCAGCGTAGCCAGGACAGGGGGCGGTGAGCAGTTCTTC.

The V gene is TRBV4-1, the J gene TRBJ2-7, with D tentatively TRBD2 (6 bases). CDR3 length: 16 residues. Germline assignment: CDR1 MGHRA and CDR2 YSYEKL. Trimming pared 2 bases from V and 3 bases from J, leaving 17 bases between. CDR3 nucleotide sequence: TGCGCCAGCAGCCAATCCCGGGCCCTGACTAGCTACGAGCAGTACTTC. This gives the protein CASSQSRALTSYEQYF.

V and J are TRBV5-1 and TRBJ2-3; 11 nucleotides line up with TRBD1. Germline lookup yields CDR1 SGHRS and CDR2 YFSETQ. V shed 4 bases and J 4 bases; nucleotides not matched to a gene: 2. The CDR3 spans 14 residues. The chain's CDR3 is CASSMGQGADTQYF. The CDR3 region has the DNA TGCGCCAGCAGCATGGGACAGGGGGCAGATACGCAGTATTTT.

As for this clone: A far larger clone is one base from this, pointing to a likely read error. Other DNA sequences of this sample code for an identical CDR3. The chain combines TRBV13 with TRBJ1-2; 8 bases match TRBD1. Germline V gene lookup returns CDR1 PRHDT and CDR2 FYEKMQ (reference sequence). The CDR3 runs 16 residues. V shed 4 bases and J 5 bases; nucleotides not matched to a gene: 12. The CDR3 DNA reads as TGTGCCAGCAGCTCGGAACCCGGACAGGGTAGGTATGGCTACACCTTC. Its translation is CASSSEPGQGRYGYTF. Filled out from reference TRBV13 and TRBJ1-2, the complete variable domain reads AAGVIQSPRHLIKEKRETATLKCYPIPRHDTVYWYQQGPGQDPQFLISFYEKMQSDKGSIPDRFSAQQFSDYHSELNMSSLELGDSALYFCASSSEPGQGRYGYTFGSGTRLTVV.

This clone was recorded once. It differs at one base from a far larger clone, so likely a read error. Within the sample, other DNA sequences also encode this same CDR3. The chain carries TRBV7-7 and TRBJ2-5; D may be TRBD1 (6 bases). The germline CDR1 and CDR2 sequences are SSHAT and FNYEAQ (reference sequence). The CDR3 loop spans 14 amino acids. CDR3 loop: CASSPGQTKETQYF. The CDR3 nucleotides read TGTGCTAGCAGCCCCGGACAGACAAAGGAGACCCAGTACTTC.

The chain couples TRBV4-3 to TRBJ2-7; D is uncertain. The CDR3 consists of 15 residues. The germline V gene has CDR1 LGHNA and CDR2 YSLEER. V lost 0 bases, J lost 2 bases, and 11 bases lay in between. The CDR3 reads CASSQELFTTYEQYF. CDR3 DNA: TGCGCCAGCAGCCAAGAGTTGTTCACAACCTACGAGCAGTACTTC.

The rearrangement links TRBV11-2 to TRBJ1-2, with D unclear. CDR1 SGHAT and CDR2 FQNNGV come from the germline V gene. V was cut by 0 bases and J by 4 bases, with 9 bases left in between. This CDR3 has 14 amino acids. CDR3 sequence (DNA): TGTGCCAGCAGCTTAGATCTTGGTCCCTATGGCTACACCTTC. Its protein is CASSLDLGPYGYTF.

The rearrangement uses TRBV6-4 and TRBJ2-3; 8 nucleotides line up with TRBD2. V was pared by 6 bases and J by 4 bases, with 6 bases of the junction left unmatched. This CDR3 has 14 residues. Germline V gene lookup returns CDR1 MRHNA and CDR2 SNTAGT. The CDR3 protein is CASSRGLDADTQYF. CDR3 bases: TGTGCCAGCAGCAGGGGACTAGACGCAGATACGCAGTATTTT.

This clone was seen more than once but under ten times. This chain uses TRBV6-6 with TRBJ2-2; 7 bases line up with TRBD1. J lost 6 bases, V lost 4 bases, and 2 bases had no gene match. The CDR3 consists of 13 residues. Germline V lookup: CDR1 MNHNY, CDR2 SVGAGI (reference sequence). The CDR3 reads CASSSQGAGELFF. Written as DNA, the CDR3 is TGTGCCAGCAGTTCCCAGGGGGCCGGGGAGCTGTTTTTT.

V gene TRBV5-4 combines with J gene TRBJ2-5; D is unclear. Germline CDR1 SGHNT, CDR2 YYREEE (reference sequence). V gave up 4 bases and J gave up 1 base, with 14 bases separating them. The CDR3 length is 15 residues. The CDR3 DNA reads as TGTGCCAGCAGCCCGGACGGGCCCTCCCAAGAGACCCAGTACTTC. Translation gives CASSPDGPSQETQYF.

The chain is built from TRBV5-1 and TRBJ1-3; D possibly corresponds to TRBD1 (5 bases). CDR1 SGHRS and CDR2 YFSETQ come from the germline V gene. Trimming removed 4 bases from V and 0 bases from J, with 14 bases in between. The CDR3 has 16 amino acids. As DNA, the CDR3 is TGCGCCAGCAGCCCGCTGGACACAAGCTCTGGAAACACCATATATTTT. It specifies CASSPLDTSSGNTIYF.

This clone was seen repeatedly, ten times or more. The same CDR3 is also encoded by other DNA sequences in this sample. The V call is TRBV11-2, the J call TRBJ1-2; unclear D gene. The V gene's germline CDR1 is SGHAT and CDR2 FQNNGV. There are 13 residues in the CDR3. The ends were cut back, 0 bases at V and 8 bases at J, with 10 bases in the middle. CDR3 protein: CASSLERGSGYTF. The CDR3 DNA sequence: TGTGCCAGCAGCTTAGAGAGAGGTTCGGGCTACACCTTC. The whole variable domain, filled in from reference TRBV11-2 and TRBJ1-2, reads EAGVAQSPRYKIIEKRQSVAFWCNPISGHATLYWYQQILGQGPKLLIQFQNNGVVDDSQLPKDRFSAERLKGVDSTLKIQPAKLEDSAVYLCASSLERGSGYTFGSGTRLTVV.

The chain joins TRBV19 to TRBJ2-7; D possibly matches TRBD1 or TRBD2 (5 bases each). Trimming removed 6 bases from V and 0 bases from J, with 12 bases in between. This CDR3 spans 14 amino acids. Germline loops: CDR1 LNHDA, CDR2 SQIVND (reference sequence). The CDR3 spells CASSGTVSSYEQYF. The CDR3 DNA follows: TGTGCCAGTAGCGGGACCGTGAGCTCCTACGAGCAGTACTTC.

V is TRBV5-5 and J is TRBJ1-1; no clear D. There are 16 residues in the CDR3. CDR1 SGHKS and CDR2 YYEKEE come from the germline V gene (reference sequence). V lost 0 bases to trimming and J lost 0 bases, with 12 bases between them. The CDR3: CASSLAMADLNTEAFF. The CDR3 nucleotides are TGTGCCAGCAGCTTGGCTATGGCAGATCTGAACACTGAAGCTTTCTTT.

V gene TRBV7-8 combines with J gene TRBJ2-1, with TRBD2 matching over 9 bases. The CDR3 extends over 15 amino acids. V gave up 4 bases and J gave up 5 bases; unmatched junction bases: 6. Germline lookup yields CDR1 SGHVS and CDR2 FQNEAQ. The CDR3 DNA is TGTGCCAGCAGCTCGTTAGCGGGAGTCCACAATGAGCAGTTCTTC. Translated, it gives CASSSLAGVHNEQFF.

V and J are TRBV7-9 and TRBJ1-1; D call uncertain. This CDR3 has 16 residues. Looked up from germline, CDR1 is SEHNR and CDR2 is FQNEAQ (reference sequence). Between the trimmed V and J ends, which lost 2 bases and 2 bases, there was a span of 15 bases. CDR3 coding DNA: TGTGCCAGCAGCTTACGGGGTGGACTCATAAACACTGAAGCTTTCTTT. This sequence encodes CASSLRGGLINTEAFF.

This clone was seen at least ten times. The V gene is TRBV10-1, the J gene TRBJ2-1; TRBD2 aligns across 11 bases. V trimming: 2 bases; J trimming: 7 bases; junction bases outside the gene matches: 7. Germline loops: CDR1 WNHNN, CDR2 SYGVQD (reference sequence). The CDR3 is 16 residues long. CDR3 sequence reads: CASSEEGSSGRNEQFF. Here the CDR3 DNA reads TGCGCCAGCAGTGAGGAGGGTTCTAGCGGGAGGAATGAGCAGTTCTTC.

For this clone: This probably arose from a read error, given a far larger clone one base away. V gene TRBV2 combines with J gene TRBJ1-5, with D perhaps TRBD1 (6 bases). Trimming took off 3 bases at V and 3 bases at J, with 15 bases between the two ends. This CDR3 has 16 amino acids. Germline CDR1 is SNHLY and CDR2 is FYNNEI. The CDR3 loop reads CASSDDGGYINQPQHF. For the CDR3, the DNA is TGTGCCAGCAGTGATGATGGGGGCTATATCAATCAGCCCCAGCATTTT.

This clone was counted between two and nine times. The chain has TRBV5-4 and TRBJ1-2; D call uncertain. The CDR3 is made up of 13 amino acids. CDR1 is SGHNT, CDR2 YYREEE, per germline (reference sequence). Trimming removed 0 bases at V and 6 bases at J, with 9 bases between. CDR3: CASSLEPRDGYTF. The CDR3, as DNA: TGTGCCAGCAGCTTGGAGCCGAGGGATGGCTACACCTTC.

The chain recombines TRBV19 with TRBJ1-2; 8 bases are shared with TRBD1. V dropped 3 bases and J dropped 7; count of bases not matched to a gene: 7. Germline CDR1 and CDR2: LNHDA and SQIVND (reference sequence). This CDR3 is 14 amino acids long. The CDR3 DNA follows: TGTGCCAGTAGTATCTCGGACAGGGCCGGTGGCTACACCTTC. This codes for CASSISDRAGGYTF.

There are a few counts of this clone. The chain is built from TRBV7-3 and TRBJ2-1; no reliable D call. The V end lost 5 bases, the J end lost 4 bases, and 15 bases lay between the germline ends. CDR3 length: 15 residues. Germline CDR1 SGHTA, CDR2 FQGTGA. CDR3: CASSDSFGSYNEQFF. CDR3 coding DNA: TGTGCCAGCAGCGATAGTTTTGGCAGTTACAATGAGCAGTTCTTC.

This clone was seen a single time. A far larger clone is a single base away, which makes a read error likely. The chain employs TRBV11-3 and TRBJ2-1, with a tentative D call TRBD2 (7 bases). The CDR3 has 15 amino acids. Germline V gives CDR1 SGHNT, CDR2 YENEEA. Trimming removed 5 bases at V and 7 bases at J, with 18 bases between. CDR3 sequence reads: CASSTRRGGMNEQFF. CDR3 in DNA: TGTGCCAGCAGCACACGGAGGGGGGGAATGAATGAGCAGTTCTTC.